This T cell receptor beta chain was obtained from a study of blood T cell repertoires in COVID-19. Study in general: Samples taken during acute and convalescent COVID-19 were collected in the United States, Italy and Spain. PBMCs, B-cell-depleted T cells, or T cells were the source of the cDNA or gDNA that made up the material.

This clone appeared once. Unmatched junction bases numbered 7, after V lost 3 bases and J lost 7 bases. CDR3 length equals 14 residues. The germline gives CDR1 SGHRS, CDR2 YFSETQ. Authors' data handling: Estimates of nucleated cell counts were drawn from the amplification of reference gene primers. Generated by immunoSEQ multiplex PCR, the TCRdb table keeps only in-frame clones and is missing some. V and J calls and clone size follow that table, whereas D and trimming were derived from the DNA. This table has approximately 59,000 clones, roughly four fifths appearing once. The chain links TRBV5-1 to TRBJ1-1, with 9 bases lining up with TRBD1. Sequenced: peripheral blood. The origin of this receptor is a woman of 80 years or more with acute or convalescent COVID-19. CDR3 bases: TGCGCCAGCAGCTACGGACAGGGGCGACGTGAAGCTTTCTTT. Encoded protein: CASSYGQGRREAFF.